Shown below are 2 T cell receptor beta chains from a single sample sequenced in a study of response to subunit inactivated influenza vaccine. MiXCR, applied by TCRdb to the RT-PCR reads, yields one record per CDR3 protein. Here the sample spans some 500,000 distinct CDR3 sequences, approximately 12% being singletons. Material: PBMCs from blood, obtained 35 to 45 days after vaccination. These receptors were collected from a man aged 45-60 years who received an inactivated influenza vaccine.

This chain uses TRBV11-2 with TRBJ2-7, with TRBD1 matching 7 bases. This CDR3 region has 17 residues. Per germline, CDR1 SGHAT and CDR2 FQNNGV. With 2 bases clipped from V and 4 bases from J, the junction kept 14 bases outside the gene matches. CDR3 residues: CASSLSFRNRGPYEQYF. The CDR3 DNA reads TGTGCCAGCAGCTTAAGCTTTCGGAATAGGGGGCCATACGAGCAGTACTTC.

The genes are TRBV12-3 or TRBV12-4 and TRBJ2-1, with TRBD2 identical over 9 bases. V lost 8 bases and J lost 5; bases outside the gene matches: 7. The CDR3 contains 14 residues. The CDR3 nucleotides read TGTGCCAGCCGCCCAGCGGGAGGCCACAATGAGCAGTTCTTC. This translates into CASRPAGGHNEQFF.